Here is one T cell receptor beta chain with its context. Its specificity is not known. This entry is derived from a study of shared clonotypes between healthy human individuals. Study conclusions and caveats: Larger estimated richness was generally seen in naive subsets than in memory subsets. Generation of non-shared clonotypes was less probable than generation of clonotypes shared by all four donors.

The data were produced by immunoSEQ multiplex PCR, yet TCRdb's version contains in-frame clones alone and is incomplete. The sample yields around 2.3 million clones, more than 90% seen once. The CDR3 has 15 amino acids. The germline V and J ends were trimmed by 5 bases and 1 base, with 9 bases remaining between them. Germline CDR1 SGHNT, CDR2 YENEEA. The clonotype comes from a man in his late teens or twenties in good health. The J gene is TRBJ2-6, the V gene TRBV11-3; no firm D call. The sample consisted of naive CD4+ T cells sorted from blood. The subset here: CD45RA+ positively selected. CDR3 DNA: TGTGCCAGCAGCCCTGATAGTTCTGGGGCCAACGTCCTGACTTTC. This encodes CASSPDSSGANVLTF.